The next 13 T cell receptor beta chains were all read from a single sample in a study of T cell repertoires in cytomegalovirus infection. TCRdb fed the reads into MiXCR, producing one record per CDR3 protein. There are fewer than 350,000 distinct CDR3 sequences in the sample; roughly a sixth occur only once, and 12% lies in the top ten. Material for sequencing was PBMCs. All receptors come from a human donor in good health (CMV status not recorded). Some clones in this sample may be carry-over from other donors' samples.

This clonotype was detected many times. This sequence joins TRBV7-2 and TRBJ2-5; 12 bases map to TRBD2. Trimming cost V 5 bases and J 3 bases; bases outside gene matches: 4. This CDR3 comprises 15 residues. Looked up from germline, CDR1 is SGHTA and CDR2 is FQGNSA. CDR3 region: CASSPRTSGEETQYF. CDR3 DNA sequence: TGTGCCAGCAGCCCTAGGACTAGCGGGGAAGAGACCCAGTACTTC.

This clonotype was counted between two and nine times. This chain uses TRBV18 with TRBJ1-2; 7 bases agree with TRBD1. In germline, CDR1 is KGHSH, CDR2 LQKENI. This CDR3 region has 20 residues. Germline trimming cut 0 bases from V and 2 bases from J; bases unmatched to any gene: 18. CDR3 DNA: TGTGCCAGCTCACCACCCGCGAGTTACAGGGGCGGCGTCGGCAACTATGGCTACACCTTC. Translation gives CASSPPASYRGGVGNYGYTF.

V gene TRBV20-1 combines with J gene TRBJ1-1; D uncertain. This CDR3 has 13 residues. Germline-derived CDR1 and CDR2 are DFQATT and SNEGSKA (reference sequence). V was cut by 3 bases and J by 4 bases, with 12 bases left in between. The CDR3 loop reads CSASPPYGTEAFF. Written as DNA, the CDR3 is TGCAGTGCTAGCCCCCCCTATGGCACTGAAGCTTTCTTT.

This clonotype appeared many times. The rearrangement uses TRBV7-2 and TRBJ2-7, with D possibly being TRBD1 (6 bases). This CDR3 comprises 15 residues. The V gene's germline CDR1 is SGHTA and CDR2 FQGNSA. Trimming cost V 5 bases and J 6 bases, with 20 bases left between them. The CDR3 sequence is CASSPISVQGSEQYF. The CDR3 DNA is TGTGCCAGCAGCCCAATTTCGGTGCAGGGGAGCGAGCAGTACTTC.

This clonotype was seen ten or more times. V usage is TRBV7-2 and J usage is TRBJ2-5; 11 bases agree with TRBD1. In germline, CDR1 is SGHTA, CDR2 FQGNSA. J lost 3 bases, V lost 5 bases, and 5 bases had no gene match. This CDR3 has 15 amino acids. For the CDR3, the DNA is TGTGCCAGCAGCGCTGGGACAGGGGGGGAAGAGACCCAGTACTTC. The encoded protein is CASSAGTGGEETQYF.

This chain's CDR3 is CASSSIGTGGEQYF. CDR3 coding DNA: TGTGCCAGCAGCTCGATCGGGACAGGGGGGGAGCAGTACTTC. V gene TRBV7-9 combines with J gene TRBJ2-7; TRBD1 agrees at 11 bases. The CDR3 length is 14 residues. V dropped 4 bases and J dropped 7; count of bases not matched to a gene: 6. The germline V gene encodes CDR1 SEHNR and CDR2 FQNEAQ (reference sequence).

This clonotype occurred a few times. This chain connects TRBV7-2 to TRBJ1-4; D is ambiguous. The germline CDR1 and CDR2 sequences are SGHTA and FQGNSA. The CDR3 totals 13 residues. Trimming cost V 3 bases and J 4 bases, with 6 bases left between them. For the CDR3, the DNA is TGTGCCAGCAGCTTGGATTATAATGAAAAACTGTTTTTT. The encoded protein is CASSLDYNEKLFF.

Ten or more counts support this clonotype. V gene TRBV7-2 combines with J gene TRBJ1-1; D is possibly TRBD1 (6 bases). Germline V gene sequence: CDR1 SGHTA, CDR2 FQGNSA. Between the trimmed V and J ends, which lost 5 bases and 0 bases, there was a span of 10 bases. The CDR3 covers 14 residues. The CDR3 loop reads CASSEQGLNTEAFF. CDR3 in DNA: TGTGCCAGCAGCGAACAGGGCCTGAACACTGAAGCTTTCTTT.

CDR3: CASGRWWGLAEAFF. The CDR3 bases are TGTGCCAGCGGGCGTTGGTGGGGATTAGCTGAAGCTTTCTTT. This chain links TRBV19 with TRBJ1-1; no definite D call. In germline, CDR1 is LNHDA, CDR2 SQIVND (reference sequence). V was shortened by 9 bases and J by 6 bases, with 20 bases between the two germline ends. This CDR3 is 14 amino acids long.

In its sample, this clonotype was seen many times. The chain couples TRBV7-9 to TRBJ2-1, with D tentatively TRBD2 (6 bases). Germline CDR1 reads SEHNR; CDR2 reads FQNEAQ (reference sequence). V lost 5 bases, J lost 3 bases, and 17 bases lay in between. This CDR3 is 16 amino acids long. This CDR3 reads CASSTSGVGGYNEQFF. The CDR3 nucleotides read TGTGCCAGCAGCACCAGCGGAGTCGGGGGCTACAATGAGCAGTTCTTC. The whole variable domain, remainder taken from reference TRBV7-9 and TRBJ2-1, is DTGVSQNPRHKITKRGQNVTFRCDPISEHNRLYWYRQTLGQGPEFLTYFQNEAQLEKSRLLSDRFSAERPKGSFSTLEIQRTEQGDSAMYLCASSTSGVGGYNEQFFGPGTRLTVL.

This clonotype has ten or more counts. This rearrangement joins TRBV7-8 to TRBJ1-3; D is possibly TRBD1 (5 bases). With 4 bases removed from V and 4 bases from J, the gap between germline ends came to 11 bases. CDR1 is SGHVS and CDR2 is FQNEAQ in the germline V gene. The CDR3 sequence is 14 residues long. The CDR3 here is CASSSTGSGNTIYF. The CDR3 nucleotides read TGTGCCAGCAGCTCCACAGGCTCCGGAAACACCATATATTTT.

This clonotype was counted at least ten times. The V and J genes are TRBV24-1 and TRBJ1-2; 7 bases align to TRBD1. J was trimmed by 6 bases and V by 4 bases; bases with no gene match: 10. The CDR3 loop spans 15 amino acids. The germline CDR1 and CDR2 sequences are KGHDR and SFDVKD. CDR3 in amino acids: CATSDGVQGPDGYTF. Written as DNA, the CDR3 is TGTGCCACCAGTGACGGGGTACAGGGGCCGGATGGCTACACCTTC.

This clonotype has a count of ten or more. The chain combines TRBV20-1 with TRBJ2-2; D perhaps matches TRBD2 (5 bases). The V end lost 7 bases, the J end lost 0 bases, and 9 bases lay between the germline ends. Germline CDR1 is DFQATT and CDR2 is SNEGSKA (reference sequence). This CDR3 is built from 13 residues. CDR3 loop: CSVSGTNTGELFF. CDR3 DNA: TGCAGTGTATCGGGGACGAACACCGGGGAGCTGTTTTTT.